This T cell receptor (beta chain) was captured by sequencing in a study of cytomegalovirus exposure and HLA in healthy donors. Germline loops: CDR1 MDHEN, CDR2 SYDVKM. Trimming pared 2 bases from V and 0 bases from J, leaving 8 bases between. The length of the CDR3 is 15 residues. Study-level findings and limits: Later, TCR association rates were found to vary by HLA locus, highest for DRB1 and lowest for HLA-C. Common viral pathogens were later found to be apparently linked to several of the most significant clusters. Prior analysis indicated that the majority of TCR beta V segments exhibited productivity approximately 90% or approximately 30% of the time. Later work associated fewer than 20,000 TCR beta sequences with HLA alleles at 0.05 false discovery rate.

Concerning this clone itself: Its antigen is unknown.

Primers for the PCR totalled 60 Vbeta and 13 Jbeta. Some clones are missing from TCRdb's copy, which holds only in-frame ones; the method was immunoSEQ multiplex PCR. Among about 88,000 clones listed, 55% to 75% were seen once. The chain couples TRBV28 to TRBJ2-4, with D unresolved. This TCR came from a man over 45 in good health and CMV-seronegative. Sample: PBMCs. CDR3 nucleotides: TGTGCCAGCAGTTTAGGCCAAATAGCCAAAAACATTCAGTACTTC. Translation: CASSLGQIAKNIQYF.